The 20 T cell receptor beta chains below all came from one sample that was sequenced in a study of T cell repertoires in cytomegalovirus infection. What these receptors recognize is not known. MiXCR, run by TCRdb on the reads, gives a single entry per CDR3 protein. There are about 50,000 distinct CDR3 sequences in the sample; around 20% occur only once, and roughly 78% lies in the top ten. Sequenced material: CD8+ T cells from cultured PBMCs, taken from culture after CMV antigen stimulation. These receptors all come from a human donor in good health (CMV status not recorded). Some clones in this sample may be carry-over from other donors' samples.

The chain combines TRBV5-5 with TRBJ2-5; maybe TRBD2 (6 bases). Germline assignment: CDR1 SGHKS and CDR2 YYEKEE (reference sequence). V dropped 4 bases and J dropped 5 bases, with 15 bases sitting between them. CDR3 length: 14 residues. CDR3 amino acids: CASSDLLAAETQYF. CDR3 in DNA: TGTGCCAGCAGCGACCTTTTAGCGGCGGAGACCCAGTACTTC. The variable domain in full, with the rest retrieved from reference TRBV5-5 and TRBJ2-5, is DAGVTQSPTHLIKTRGQQVTLRCSPISGHKSVSWYQQVLGQGPQFIFQYYEKEERGRGNFPDRFSARQFPNYSSELNVNALLLGDSALYLCASSDLLAAETQYFGPGTRLLVL.

V usage is TRBV4-1 and J usage is TRBJ2-3, with 10 bases identical to TRBD2. CDR1 is MGHRA, CDR2 YSYEKL, per germline. The CDR3 loop spans 17 amino acids. The ends lost 0 bases at V and 3 bases at J; junction bases unmatched: 6. This CDR3 reads CASSQEPGTSETDTQYF. The CDR3 DNA reads as TGCGCCAGCAGCCAAGAGCCCGGGACTAGCGAGACAGATACGCAGTATTTT.

The chain uses TRBV10-3 and TRBJ1-2; D possibly corresponds to TRBD1 (6 bases). Germline V gene sequence: CDR1 ENHRY, CDR2 SYGVKD. V lost 8 bases to trimming and J lost 3 bases, with 16 bases between them. The CDR3 has 14 amino acids. DNA of the CDR3: TGTGCCATCTTCAGGGACACTAATTACTATGGCTACACCTTC. Amino acids: CAIFRDTNYYGYTF.

V usage is TRBV7-2 and J usage is TRBJ1-4; D gene ambiguous. The germline V gene has CDR1 SGHTA and CDR2 FQGNSA. V gave up 5 bases and J gave up 3 bases, with 16 bases separating them. This CDR3 region has 16 residues. CDR3 loop: CTSSPADGAANEKLFF. The DNA for the CDR3 is TGTACCAGCAGCCCTGCGGACGGAGCTGCTAATGAAAAACTGTTTTTT.

J is TRBJ2-3 and V is TRBV19; D is perhaps TRBD1 or TRBD2 (5 bases each). The CDR3 extends over 18 amino acids. CDR1 and CDR2 from the germline V gene are LNHDA and SQIVND (reference sequence). The V end was cut by 3 bases, the J end by 4 bases, with 23 bases between. CDR3 region: CASSILRLTGLEADTQYF. The CDR3 DNA reads as TGTGCCAGTAGTATTCTTCGGTTGACGGGGCTGGAGGCAGATACGCAGTATTTT.

This clonotype was counted a few times. The chain carries TRBV7-6 and TRBJ1-2; 10 bases are a match to TRBD1. Losses at the gene ends were 5 bases for V and 6 bases for J; bases not matched to a gene: 3. CDR1 SGHVS and CDR2 FNYEAQ come from the germline V gene. There are 13 residues in the CDR3. The CDR3 region is CASSKGQGNGYTF. The CDR3 DNA follows: TGTGCCAGCAGCAAGGGACAGGGGAATGGCTACACCTTC.

This clonotype was seen only a few times. The CDR3 nucleotides are TGTGCCAGCAGCTCAGGGAGAGGGAACACTGAAGCTTTCTTT. Its translation is CASSSGRGNTEAFF. The rearrangement links TRBV7-6 to TRBJ1-1, with D tentatively TRBD1 (5 bases). This CDR3 region has 14 residues. V lost 4 bases and J lost 1, with 10 bases in between. Germline V gene lookup returns CDR1 SGHVS and CDR2 FNYEAQ.

This clonotype was seen more than once but under ten times. The chain recombines TRBV7-6 with TRBJ2-3; D remains ambiguous. The CDR3 loop spans 10 amino acids. Germline-derived CDR1 and CDR2 are SGHVS and FNYEAQ. With 1 base removed from V and 9 bases from J, the gap between germline ends came to 2 bases. Written as DNA, the CDR3 is TGTGCCAGCAGCTTAGAGACGCAGTATTTT. Translating gives CASSLETQYF.

The rearrangement joins TRBV27 to TRBJ2-1, with D possibly being TRBD2 (5 bases). V dropped 4 bases and J dropped 3 bases, with 13 bases sitting between them. The CDR3 is 15 residues long. Germline loops: CDR1 MNHEY, CDR2 SMNVEV (reference sequence). CDR3 protein: CASSSGNSLYNEQFF. CDR3 in DNA: TGTGCCAGCAGTTCCGGGAATTCCCTCTACAATGAGCAGTTCTTC.

This clonotype was found a few times. CDR3 sequence: CASSSPDYTEAFF. In DNA form, the CDR3 reads TGTGCCAGCAGCTCTCCCGACTACACTGAAGCTTTCTTT. The chain has TRBV7-8 and TRBJ1-1; D gene unclear. Germline lookup yields CDR1 SGHVS and CDR2 FQNEAQ. V was trimmed by 4 bases and J by 3 bases, leaving 9 bases between them. The length of the CDR3 is 13 residues.

This clonotype has a handful of counts. The V call is TRBV12-3 or TRBV12-4, the J call TRBJ1-3; D remains ambiguous. The ends were cut back, 3 bases at V and 0 bases at J, with 6 bases in the middle. The CDR3 loop spans 14 amino acids. The CDR3 reads CASSFAVSGNTIYF. Here the CDR3 DNA reads TGTGCCAGCAGTTTTGCTGTCTCTGGAAACACCATATATTTT.

This chain connects TRBV11-2 to TRBJ1-1; D is undetermined. Per the germline V gene, CDR1 is SGHAT and CDR2 is FQNNGV. The CDR3 runs 12 residues. V shed 4 bases and J shed 2 bases, with 5 bases lying between them. The CDR3 DNA is TGTGCCAGCAGCTACCTAAACACTGAAGCTTTCTTT. It encodes CASSYLNTEAFF.

The chain carries TRBV6-5 and TRBJ1-5; TRBD1 is a possible D gene (5 bases). Germline V gene sequence: CDR1 MNHEY, CDR2 SVGAGI. The CDR3 is 13 residues long. V shed 0 bases and J shed 6 bases, with 6 bases lying between them. Here the CDR3 DNA reads TGTGCCAGCAGTTACTCAAGGGGTCAGCCCCAGCATTTT. Residues: CASSYSRGQPQHF.

The count of this clonotype is one. The genes are TRBV9 and TRBJ1-1; 7 nucleotides match TRBD1. V was pared by 4 bases and J by 11 bases, with 14 bases of the junction left unmatched. This CDR3 contains 14 residues. Germline values: CDR1 SGDLS, CDR2 YYNGEE. CDR3 sequence: CASSLLRDSKEAFF. Here the CDR3 DNA reads TGTGCCAGCAGCTTACTCCGGGACAGCAAGGAGGCTTTCTTT.

The CDR3 spells CASSLASAVNTEAFF. The CDR3 nucleotides read TGTGCCAGCAGCTTGGCCTCGGCCGTTAACACTGAAGCTTTCTTT. This chain links TRBV5-5 with TRBJ1-1; D gene uncertain. Germline CDR1 is SGHKS and CDR2 is YYEKEE (reference sequence). The CDR3 runs to 15 residues. The V gene lost 0 bases and the J gene lost 2 bases, with 11 bases spanning the gap.

The chain recombines TRBV5-1 with TRBJ1-1; D gene uncertain. Trimming pared 4 bases from V and 1 base from J, leaving 20 bases between. Per germline, CDR1 SGHRS and CDR2 YFSETQ. CDR3 length: 17 amino acids. This CDR3 is CASSHLGSLRQNTEAFF. The CDR3 DNA reads as TGCGCCAGCAGCCACCTGGGGTCACTAAGGCAGAACACTGAAGCTTTCTTT.

DNA for the CDR3: TGCGCCAGCAGCCACGGAGGGGCTCCCTACAATGAGCAGTTCTTC. Translation: CASSHGGAPYNEQFF. This chain connects TRBV4-1 to TRBJ2-1, with D possibly matching TRBD2 (6 bases). V gave up 3 bases and J gave up 2 bases, with 11 bases separating them. The CDR3 sequence is 15 residues long. CDR1 and CDR2 from the germline V gene are MGHRA and YSYEKL.

This clonotype showed up just a few times. Here the CDR3 DNA reads TGTGCCAGCAGTTTCCAAGCGGGGGTGTTAGATACGCAGTATTTT. Its translation is CASSFQAGVLDTQYF. V and J are TRBV5-6 and TRBJ2-3; 8 bases align to TRBD2. CDR1 SGHDT and CDR2 YYEEEE come from the germline V gene. The CDR3 is 15 residues long. The junction had 10 bases not matched to a gene; V was cut back by 5 bases and J by 5 bases.

This clonotype was seen a few times. The gene calls are TRBV11-2 and TRBJ1-4; D may be TRBD1 (5 bases). V was shortened by 5 bases and J by 7 bases, with 14 bases between the two germline ends. Germline V gene lookup returns CDR1 SGHAT and CDR2 FQNNGV. This CDR3 has 14 residues. CDR3 sequence reads: CASSPTGGGEKLFF. CDR3 bases: TGTGCCAGCAGCCCTACTGGGGGAGGTGAAAAACTGTTTTTT.

This chain connects TRBV6-2 or TRBV6-3 to TRBJ2-1, with TRBD1 as a possible D gene (7 bases). The CDR3 runs to 15 residues. Trimming took 7 bases from V and 3 from J, leaving 16 bases between them. Per germline, CDR1 MNHEY and CDR2 SVGEGT. CDR3: CASTLEGQYYNEQFF. CDR3 DNA: TGTGCCAGCACCCTGGAGGGACAGTACTACAATGAGCAGTTCTTC.